This passage covers 25 T cell receptor beta chains from one sample sequenced in a study of identical twins. TCRdb independently ran MiXCR on the 5' RACE reads; one entry per CDR3 protein. The sample yields about 890,000 distinct CDR3 sequences, roughly an eighth seen once. These data were also reused for a study on yellow fever vaccine responses in identical twins.

The specimen sequenced was PBMCs. The source is a woman between 18 and 30 years old in good health.

This sequence joins TRBV7-9 and TRBJ2-2; 8 bases align to TRBD2. V lost 4 bases and J lost 5; bases outside the gene matches: 6. From germline, CDR1 is SEHNR and CDR2 FQNEAQ (reference sequence). The CDR3 covers 15 residues. CDR3 region: CASSSREGETGELFF. CDR3 sequence (DNA): TGTGCCAGCAGCTCCCGGGAGGGAGAAACCGGGGAGCTGTTTTTT.

The chain recombines TRBV27 with TRBJ2-4; 8 bases align to TRBD2. Germline CDR1 and CDR2: MNHEY and SMNVEV (reference sequence). Trimming at V came to 1 base and at J to 8 bases, leaving 4 bases not matched to a gene. There are 14 residues in the CDR3. CDR3 coding DNA: TGTGCCAGCAGTTTATTGAGCGGGAGAGACATTCAGTACTTC. This sequence encodes CASSLLSGRDIQYF.

There are a few counts of this clonotype. The V and J genes are TRBV11-2 and TRBJ2-1; 10 positions match TRBD1. J was trimmed by 9 bases and V by 5 bases; bases with no gene match: 7. Germline lookup yields CDR1 SGHAT and CDR2 FQNNGV. The CDR3 extends over 14 amino acids. CDR3 nucleotide sequence: TGTGCCAGCAGCCCCGGACAGGGGGTGGGTGAGCAGTTCTTC. It yields the protein CASSPGQGVGEQFF.

The rearrangement joins TRBV6-6 to TRBJ1-1; 8 nucleotides match TRBD1. This CDR3 region has 13 residues. From germline, CDR1 is MNHNY and CDR2 SVGAGI (reference sequence). The V gene end was trimmed by 7 bases and the J gene end by 4 bases; junction bases not matched to a gene: 5. CDR3 sequence: CASKKTGGTEAFF. CDR3 nucleotides: TGTGCCAGCAAGAAAACAGGGGGCACTGAAGCTTTCTTT.

The chain employs TRBV14 and TRBJ2-1; D gene unclear. CDR3 length equals 12 residues. From germline, CDR1 is SGHDN and CDR2 FVKESK. V was pared by 0 bases and J by 8 bases, with 5 bases between. The CDR3 sequence is CASSQDFHEQFF. CDR3 DNA sequence: TGTGCCAGCAGCCAAGATTTCCATGAGCAGTTCTTC.

This chain connects TRBV7-9 to TRBJ2-5; D might be TRBD1 (6 bases). The CDR3 spans 14 residues. CDR1 and CDR2 (germline): SEHNR, FQNEAQ (reference sequence). V lost 5 bases and J 5 bases, leaving 15 bases between the germline ends. CDR3: CASSSGQLLETQYF. CDR3 bases: TGTGCCAGCAGCAGCGGACAGCTCCTGGAGACCCAGTACTTC. Combining the CDR3 with reference TRBV7-9 and TRBJ2-5 gives the whole variable domain DTGVSQNPRHKITKRGQNVTFRCDPISEHNRLYWYRQTLGQGPEFLTYFQNEAQLEKSRLLSDRFSAERPKGSFSTLEIQRTEQGDSAMYLCASSSGQLLETQYFGPGTRLLVL.

There are many counts of this clonotype. J is TRBJ2-3 and V is TRBV25-1; either TRBD1 or TRBD2 may fit D (5 bases each). CDR3 length equals 15 residues. Per germline, CDR1 MGHDK and CDR2 SYGVNS. Between the trimmed V and J ends, which lost 8 bases and 0 bases, there was a span of 15 bases. DNA of the CDR3: TGTGCCAGCGAGGGGTCGATTTACAGCACAGATACGCAGTATTTT. Protein: CASEGSIYSTDTQYF.

This clonotype was recorded a few times. The chain links TRBV2 to TRBJ2-1, with D unresolved. The ends were cut back, 4 bases at V and 3 bases at J, with 7 bases in the middle. The CDR3 contains 13 residues. Looked up from germline, CDR1 is SNHLY and CDR2 is FYNNEI. DNA for the CDR3: TGTGCCAGCAGTGCGTCTTACTACAATGAGCAGTTCTTC. Translating gives CASSASYYNEQFF. Full variable domain (outside the CDR3, taken from reference TRBV2 and TRBJ2-1): EPEVTQTPSHQVTQMGQEVILRCVPISNHLYFYWYRQILGQKVEFLVSFYNNEISEKSEIFDDQFSVERPDGSNFTLKIRSTKLEDSAMYFCASSASYYNEQFFGPGTRLTVL.

This clonotype was seen only once. The chain links TRBV9 to TRBJ2-7, with D perhaps matching TRBD2 (7 bases). V shed 2 bases and J shed 9 bases, with 15 bases lying between them. The CDR3 sequence is 13 residues long. Germline values: CDR1 SGDLS, CDR2 YYNGEE. In DNA form, the CDR3 reads TGTGCCAGCAGCGTTGGGGGGGGCGGCTGGCAGTACTTC. Its translation: CASSVGGGGWQYF.

This clonotype was seen ten or more times. The chain is built from TRBV5-1 and TRBJ2-1; D call uncertain. Looked up from germline, CDR1 is SGHRS and CDR2 is YFSETQ. The CDR3 spans 13 residues. Trimming pared 0 bases from V and 4 bases from J, leaving 5 bases between. The DNA for the CDR3 is TGCGCCAGCAGCTTGGACGGATACAATGAGCAGTTCTTC. Protein: CASSLDGYNEQFF. Full variable domain (rest looked up from reference TRBV5-1 and TRBJ2-1): KAGVTQTPRYLIKTRGQQVTLSCSPISGHRSVSWYQQTPGQGLQFLFEYFSETQRNKGNFPGRFSGRQFSNSRSEMNVSTLELGDSALYLCASSLDGYNEQFFGPGTRLTVL.

The chain joins TRBV12-3 or TRBV12-4 to TRBJ2-2; the D gene is possibly TRBD1 (5 bases). Between the trimmed V and J ends, which lost 1 base and 6 bases, there was a span of 15 bases. The CDR3 spans 16 residues. The CDR3 coding sequence is TGTGCCAGCAGTTTAGGACTCTTGGACATCTCCGGGGAGCTGTTTTTT. Its translation is CASSLGLLDISGELFF.

A few counts support this clonotype. The V gene is TRBV11-2, the J gene TRBJ1-3; D gene unclear. Deletions cut 1 base from V and 4 bases from J, with 8 bases between. This CDR3 spans 14 amino acids. Germline values: CDR1 SGHAT, CDR2 FQNNGV. The DNA of the CDR3 is TGTGCCAGCAGCTTAGGTTCTGGAGGAAACACCATATATTTT. Translating it yields CASSLGSGGNTIYF.

This clonotype was seen a few times. The chain joins TRBV20-1 to TRBJ2-7, with 7 positions matching TRBD2. This CDR3 spans 14 amino acids. The junction had 6 bases not matched to a gene; V was cut back by 3 bases and J by 1 base. Germline V gene sequence: CDR1 DFQATT, CDR2 SNEGSKA (reference sequence). The CDR3 region has the DNA TGCAGTGCTAGTCCGACTAGCCCATCCTACGAGCAGTACTTC. Encoded protein: CSASPTSPSYEQYF.

This chain links TRBV24-1 with TRBJ1-1; 9 nucleotides line up with TRBD1. Per germline, CDR1 KGHDR and CDR2 SFDVKD. The CDR3 is made up of 14 amino acids. With V trimmed by 3 bases and J by 5 bases, 3 bases remained unmatched. The CDR3 DNA reads as TGTGCCACCAGTGATGACAGGGGGGGGACTGAAGCTTTCTTT. Amino acids: CATSDDRGGTEAFF.

This clonotype was counted many times. The chain carries TRBV5-1 and TRBJ1-1, with 7 bases lining up with TRBD1. CDR1 is SGHRS and CDR2 is YFSETQ in the germline V gene. J was trimmed by 1 base and V by 2 bases; bases with no gene match: 5. This CDR3 comprises 15 residues. DNA for the CDR3: TGCGCCAGCAGCTTATCGGGACAGTCGAACACTGAAGCTTTCTTT. Amino acids: CASSLSGQSNTEAFF. The variable domain in full, completed from reference TRBV5-1 and TRBJ1-1, reads KAGVTQTPRYLIKTRGQQVTLSCSPISGHRSVSWYQQTPGQGLQFLFEYFSETQRNKGNFPGRFSGRQFSNSRSEMNVSTLELGDSALYLCASSLSGQSNTEAFFGQGTRLTVV.

This clonotype was found many times. CDR3 bases: TGCGCCAGCAGCCAAGATCTCGGCGGGAAGTATTTT. Translated: CASSQDLGGKYF. The J gene is TRBJ2-3, the V gene TRBV4-1; possibly TRBD2 for D (6 bases). Germline V gene data show CDR1 as MGHRA and CDR2 as YSYEKL. V was clipped by 0 bases and J by 13 bases, with 11 bases between them. The CDR3 spans 12 residues.

This clonotype turned up a few times. V gene TRBV7-6 combines with J gene TRBJ2-3; TRBD1 agrees at 9 bases. Germline V gene lookup returns CDR1 SGHVS and CDR2 FNYEAQ. The length of the CDR3 is 15 residues. After removal of 4 bases from V and 7 bases from J, the junction contained 9 bases not matched to a gene. This chain's CDR3 is CASSSRDRVANTQYF. CDR3 DNA: TGTGCCAGCAGCTCCCGGGACAGGGTCGCGAATACGCAGTATTTT.

V is TRBV4-1 and J is TRBJ2-1; D is ambiguous. This CDR3 comprises 15 residues. The V end lost 0 bases, the J end lost 9 bases, and 15 bases lay between the germline ends. Germline V gene data show CDR1 as MGHRA and CDR2 as YSYEKL. The CDR3 loop reads CASSQESKKWGEQFF. CDR3 nucleotide sequence: TGCGCCAGCAGCCAAGAAAGTAAGAAGTGGGGTGAGCAGTTCTTC.

V is TRBV6-5 and J is TRBJ2-7; 8 bases agree with TRBD2. Germline assignment: CDR1 MNHEY and CDR2 SVGAGI. With 4 bases clipped from V and 3 bases from J, the junction kept 5 bases outside the gene matches. This CDR3 comprises 14 residues. CDR3 region: CASSSGGGLYEQYV. CDR3 nucleotides: TGTGCCAGCAGTTCGGGGGGGGGCCTCTACGAGCAGTACGTC.

The chain is built from TRBV5-6 and TRBJ2-5; either TRBD1 or TRBD2 may supply D (5 bases each). The CDR3 is made up of 13 amino acids. Germline assignment: CDR1 SGHDT and CDR2 YYEEEE. Trimming left V 1 base short and J 4 bases short, with 8 bases between. The CDR3 region has the DNA TGTGCCAGCAGCTTGTGGGACGTAGAGACCCAGTACTTC. It specifies CASSLWDVETQYF.

The rearrangement joins TRBV5-1 to TRBJ2-7; 9 bases are shared with TRBD1. This CDR3 contains 14 residues. After removal of 0 bases from V and 5 bases from J, the junction contained 3 bases not matched to a gene. CDR1 is SGHRS, CDR2 YFSETQ, per germline. The CDR3 here is CASSLGTGVDEQYF. The CDR3 DNA is TGCGCCAGCAGCTTGGGGACAGGGGTGGACGAGCAGTACTTC.

In its sample, this clonotype was seen many times. This rearrangement joins TRBV7-9 to TRBJ2-1; D is undetermined. CDR3 length: 14 residues. Trimming took 1 base from V and 6 from J, leaving 10 bases between them. Germline lookup yields CDR1 SEHNR and CDR2 FQNEAQ (reference sequence). The CDR3 nucleotides read TGTGCCAGCAGCTTAGGGCTGTACCTCAATGAGCAGTTCTTC. Translated, it gives CASSLGLYLNEQFF.

This clonotype was found once. The chain has TRBV4-1 and TRBJ2-5, with 7 bases matching TRBD2. This CDR3 has 15 amino acids. Unmatched junction bases numbered 7, after V lost 1 base and J lost 5 bases. CDR1 and CDR2 from the germline V gene are MGHRA and YSYEKL. As DNA, the CDR3 is TGCGCCAGCAGCCAAGGCCAGCGGGGCGGGGAGACCCAGTACTTC. Residues: CASSQGQRGGETQYF.

CDR3 sequence: CSVESSGGSTYEQYF. CDR3 sequence (DNA): TGCAGCGTTGAAAGCTCGGGGGGGTCGACCTACGAGCAGTACTTC. The V call is TRBV29-1, the J call TRBJ2-7; 8 bases are a match to TRBD2. In germline, CDR1 is SQVTM, CDR2 ANQGSEA. Trimming removed 2 bases from V and 2 bases from J; junction bases left unmatched: 8. This CDR3 spans 15 amino acids.

The chain uses TRBV29-1 and TRBJ2-3, with 8 bases fitting TRBD1. The germline gives CDR1 SQVTM, CDR2 ANQGSEA. There are 13 residues in the CDR3. The V gene end was trimmed by 7 bases and the J gene end by 1 base; junction bases not matched to a gene: 4. The CDR3 region has the DNA TGCAGCGGACGGACAGGGCGCACAGATACGCAGTATTTT. This gives the protein CSGRTGRTDTQYF.